Below are 14 T cell receptor beta chains sequenced from a single sample in a study of human T cells and chemical hapten exposure. TCRdb recomputed calls from the RACE reads with MiXCR, one row per CDR3 protein. This sample has over 70,000 distinct CDR3 sequences, with about 9.9% found just once. The time point denotes: patch test 2, 6 weeks after DPC sensitization. The treatment: therapeutic diphenylcyclopropenone sensitization with weekly scalp DPC. Sequenced here: whole blood, sampled in connection with sensitization to the hapten diphenylcyclopropenone (DPC). The source of these receptors is a man aged 18 to 30 with alopecia areata. Some clones in this sample may be carry-over from other donors' samples.

This clonotype was recorded many times. This chain connects TRBV6-5 to TRBJ2-3, with 14 bases identical to TRBD2. Germline V lookup: CDR1 MNHEY, CDR2 SVGAGI. The CDR3 has 18 amino acids. J was trimmed by 3 bases and V by 5 bases; bases with no gene match: 10. The CDR3 DNA sequence: TGTGCCAGCAGTCGTGGACTAGCGGGGGGCAGCGATACAGATACGCAGTATTTT. It codes for CASSRGLAGGSDTDTQYF.

This rearrangement joins TRBV11-1 to TRBJ2-1; 10 bases fit TRBD1. Looked up from germline, CDR1 is SGHAT and CDR2 is FQDESV (reference sequence). This CDR3 has 16 residues. V shed 4 bases and J 6 bases; nucleotides not matched to a gene: 9. CDR3 region: CASSSGRTGGFNEQFF. CDR3 in DNA: TGTGCCAGCAGCTCCGGCCGGACAGGGGGTTTCAATGAGCAGTTCTTC.

This clonotype showed up just a few times. The CDR3 loop is CAISESWEATEAFF. Here the CDR3 DNA reads TGTGCCATCAGTGAGTCGTGGGAGGCCACTGAAGCTTTCTTT. V gene TRBV10-3 combines with J gene TRBJ1-1; D gene ambiguous. Trimming removed 0 bases at V and 4 bases at J, with 9 bases between. This CDR3 contains 14 residues. Germline V CDR1 and CDR2: ENHRY, SYGVKD.

A few counts support this clonotype. The chain employs TRBV4-3 and TRBJ1-2; 7 bases are a match to TRBD1. Germline CDR1 is LGHNA and CDR2 is YSLEER. V gave up 0 bases and J gave up 7 bases; unmatched junction bases: 11. The length of the CDR3 is 16 residues. Here the CDR3 reads CASSQDLRTGDSGYTF. The CDR3, as DNA: TGCGCCAGCAGCCAAGATCTTCGCACAGGGGATAGTGGCTACACCTTC.

This clonotype was seen a handful of times. V usage is TRBV28 and J usage is TRBJ2-1, with TRBD1 matching 9 bases. Trimming removed 5 bases from V and 3 bases from J; junction bases left unmatched: 8. This CDR3 is 16 amino acids long. The germline V gene encodes CDR1 MDHEN and CDR2 SYDVKM. This CDR3 is CASSPGTGRLYNEQFF. DNA for the CDR3: TGTGCCAGCAGTCCGGGGACAGGGCGGCTCTACAATGAGCAGTTCTTC.

The table lists this clonotype with many counts. This chain links TRBV7-6 with TRBJ2-1; the match to TRBD1 covers 8 bases. The V gene's germline CDR1 is SGHVS and CDR2 FNYEAQ. The ends lost 5 bases at V and 10 bases at J; junction bases unmatched: 4. The CDR3 is 12 residues long. The CDR3 reads CASSDDRGEQFF. As DNA, the CDR3 is TGTGCCAGCAGCGATGACAGGGGCGAGCAGTTCTTC.

This clonotype occurred many times. For the CDR3, the DNA is TGTGCCAGCTCACCCGTGGGGGGCGCTGCAGTGAACACTGAAGCTTTCTTT. It encodes CASSPVGGAAVNTEAFF. This chain uses TRBV18 with TRBJ1-1; D is perhaps TRBD1 (6 bases). V lost 3 bases to trimming and J lost 0 bases, with 17 bases between them. The CDR3 covers 17 residues. Germline loops: CDR1 KGHSH, CDR2 LQKENI.

This clonotype turned up a few times. The chain uses TRBV5-1 and TRBJ1-4; D is undetermined. CDR3 length: 13 amino acids. CDR1 and CDR2 from the germline V gene are SGHRS and YFSETQ. Trimming stripped 3 bases from V and 1 base from J, with 4 bases between. The CDR3 DNA reads TGCGCCAGCAGCTCATTAACTAATGAAAAACTGTTTTTT. It encodes CASSSLTNEKLFF. Full variable domain (missing parts from reference TRBV5-1 and TRBJ1-4): KAGVTQTPRYLIKTRGQQVTLSCSPISGHRSVSWYQQTPGQGLQFLFEYFSETQRNKGNFPGRFSGRQFSNSRSEMNVSTLELGDSALYLCASSSLTNEKLFFGSGTQLSVL.

A single count supports this clonotype. The chain employs TRBV11-1 and TRBJ1-2, with 7 bases fitting TRBD1. CDR3 size: 13 residues. The J segment lost 4 bases and the V segment lost 6 bases, leaving 5 bases of the junction unmatched. CDR1 is SGHAT, CDR2 FQDESV, per germline (reference sequence). CDR3 region: CASRRTGIYGYTF. The CDR3 bases are TGTGCCAGCAGGCGGACAGGAATCTATGGCTACACCTTC.

This clonotype was counted ten times or more. The V call is TRBV7-7, the J call TRBJ2-7; tentatively, D is TRBD1 (6 bases). Trimming took off 3 bases at V and 0 bases at J, with 12 bases between the two ends. Germline assignment: CDR1 SSHAT and CDR2 FNYEAQ (reference sequence). This CDR3 contains 15 residues. CDR3 region: CASSFDGQSSYEQYV. The CDR3 DNA reads as TGTGCCAGCAGCTTCGACGGACAGAGCTCCTACGAGCAGTACGTC.

This clonotype came up a few times. The J gene is TRBJ2-3, the V gene TRBV5-1, with D perhaps TRBD2 (5 bases). The CDR3 contains 12 residues. Germline CDR1 reads SGHRS; CDR2 reads YFSETQ. The V end lost 4 bases, the J end lost 8 bases, and 11 bases lay between the germline ends. The CDR3 protein is CASSPDFTTQYF. DNA for the CDR3: TGCGCCAGCAGCCCGGACTTTACTACGCAGTATTTT.

V gene TRBV4-3 combines with J gene TRBJ2-4; TRBD1 agrees at 7 bases. V shed 5 bases, J shed 3 bases, and the junction held 7 bases outside the gene matches. The CDR3 runs to 15 residues. Germline CDR1 and CDR2: LGHNA and YSLEER. DNA for the CDR3: TGCGCCAGCAGCGCACTGACAGGGAGCAAAAACATTCAGTACTTC. Protein sequence: CASSALTGSKNIQYF.

This clonotype has a count of ten or more. The chain employs TRBV20-1 and TRBJ2-7; D gene ambiguous. Between the trimmed V and J ends, which lost 2 bases and 0 bases, there was a span of 11 bases. CDR1 is DFQATT and CDR2 is SNEGSKA in the germline V gene (reference sequence). The CDR3 covers 14 residues. The CDR3 DNA reads as TGCAGTGCTAGACTGGCGGTAAGCTCCTACGAGCAGTACTTC. It translates to CSARLAVSSYEQYF.

As concerns this clonotype: One end of the junction fails to match germline, which may point to a read error. The chain couples TRBV3-1 to TRBJ1-5, with a weak D call TRBD1 (5 bases). This CDR3 region has 16 residues. Germline values: CDR1 LGHDT, CDR2 YNNKEL (reference sequence). CDR3 nucleotides: TGTGCCAGCAGTCAAGCCCTCGGGGGTCAGGGTCAGCCCCAGCATTTT. Translating gives CASSQALGGQGQPQHF.